Given below is one TCR beta chain in context. Uncontrolled infections, other autoimmune diseases, pregnancy or lactation led to exclusion of patients. This sample holds PBMCs from approximately 9 ml fresh peripheral blood. The data were obtained in a study of T cells in Graves' hyperthyroidism and ophthalmopathy. TCR beta CDR3 regions were amplified from RNA transcripts. First-round RT-PCR targeting the TCR CDR3 was performed with the HTBI primer set. TCRdb reprocessed the multiplex PCR reads with MiXCR, giving one entry per CDR3 protein. The repertoire consists of roughly 650,000 distinct CDR3 sequences, with approximately 15% occurring once and the leading ten covering less than 3.5%. CDR1 LGHDT and CDR2 YNNKEL come from the germline V gene (reference sequence). The CDR3 runs to 15 residues. V lost 7 bases, J lost 6 bases, and 18 bases lay in between.

The receptor's source is a woman aged 40 to 55 with Graves' ophthalmopathy. The chain has TRBV3-1 and TRBJ2-2; D may be TRBD1 or TRBD2 (6 bases each). The material sequenced was blood. CDR3 protein: CASTAPSGAAGELFF. The CDR3 nucleotides are TGTGCCAGCACCGCCCCCTCGGGGGCAGCCGGGGAGCTGTTTTTT.